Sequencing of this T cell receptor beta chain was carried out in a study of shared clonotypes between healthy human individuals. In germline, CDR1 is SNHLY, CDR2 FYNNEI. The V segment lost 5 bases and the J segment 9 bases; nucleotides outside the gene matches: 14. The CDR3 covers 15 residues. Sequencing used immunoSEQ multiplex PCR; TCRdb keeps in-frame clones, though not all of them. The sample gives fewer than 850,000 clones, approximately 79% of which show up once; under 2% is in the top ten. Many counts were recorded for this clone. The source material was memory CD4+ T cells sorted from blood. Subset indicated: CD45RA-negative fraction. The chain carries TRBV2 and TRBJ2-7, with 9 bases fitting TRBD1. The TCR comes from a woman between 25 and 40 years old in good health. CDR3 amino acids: CASSQEGQGMMGQYF. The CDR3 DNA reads TGTGCCAGCAGTCAAGAGGGACAGGGAATGATGGGGCAGTACTTC. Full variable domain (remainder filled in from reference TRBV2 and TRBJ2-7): EPEVTQTPSHQVTQMGQEVILRCVPISNHLYFYWYRQILGQKVEFLVSFYNNEISEKSEIFDDQFSVERPDGSNFTLKIRSTKLEDSAMYFCASSQEGQGMMGQYFGPGTRLTVT.